This is a list of T cell receptor beta chains from one sample in a study of T cell repertoires in cytomegalovirus infection. TCRdb called the reads again in MiXCR, with one record for every CDR3 protein. The table lists tens of thousands of distinct CDR3 sequences, 40% to 50% of them singletons. Which antigens these TCRs recognize remains unknown. Specimen: CD8+ T cells from cultured PBMCs, collected from culture after CMV antigen stimulation. The receptor set was obtained from a human donor in good health (CMV status not recorded). Some clones in this sample may be carry-over from other donors' samples. CDR3s include the opening cysteine and the closing phenylalanine or tryptophan. Fields, in order: V gene, clone size, D gene, J gene, CDR3 DNA, CDR3 protein. D genes are given only for firm matches. Size is stated for part of the rows, as once, few or many counts, or as a class when the clone is expanded.

TRBV12-3/TRBV12-4	.	.	TRBJ1-4	TGTGCCAGCAGTTTGGAGGAGAGGGAGGAAAAACTGTTTTTT	CASSLEEREEKLFF
TRBV10-3	.	.	TRBJ2-6	TGTGCCCCCGGGGGCAGTCCTGTCTCTGGGGCCAACGTCCTGACTTTC	CAPGGSPVSGANVLTF
TRBV7-9	few	TRBD2	TRBJ2-2	TGTGCCAGCAGACCCGGGACTAGGGGGGGGTACGGCACCGGGGAGCTGTTTTTT	CASRPGTRGGYGTGELFF
TRBV7-2	few	TRBD2	TRBJ2-1	TGTGCCAGCAGCAAAATTAGCGGGGGGTCCTACAATGAGCAGTTCTTC	CASSKISGGSYNEQFF
TRBV28	.	TRBD2	TRBJ2-5	TGTGCCAGCAGTTATCAGGGACTAGCGGGAGAAGAGACCCAGTACTTC	CASSYQGLAGEETQYF
TRBV27	.	.	TRBJ1-5	TGTGCCAGCAGTTTATCGGGGAGTAGCGGCCAGCATTTT	CASSLSGSSGQHF
TRBV10-3	.	.	TRBJ1-1	TGTGCCACTGACCAGGGTACAGGCACTGAAGCTTTCTTT	CATDQGTGTEAFF
TRBV7-6	once	.	TRBJ2-6	TGTGCCAGCAGCTCCCTAGGCGGGTTAGCTGCTTACTCTGGGGCCAACGTCCTGACTTTC	CASSSLGGLAAYSGANVLTF
TRBV6-1	few	TRBD1	TRBJ2-7	TGTGCCAGCAGGACAGGGGTTCCGGTTCACGAGCAGTACTTC	CASRTGVPVHEQYF
TRBV7-9	.	TRBD1	TRBJ2-1	TGTGCCAGCAGTCTCAGTACAGGGGATGGGAGCTCCTACAATGAGCAGTTCTTC	CASSLSTGDGSSYNEQFF
TRBV28	.	.	TRBJ1-5	TGTGCCAGCGGGATCAGGGGACCGAGCAATCAGCCCCAGCATTTT	CASGIRGPSNQPQHF
TRBV25-1	.	.	TRBJ1-1	TGTGCCAGCAGTGCGGAGAACACTGAAGCTTTCTTT	CASSAENTEAFF
TRBV28	.	.	TRBJ1-6	TGTGCCAGTGGGGTATTTTCCTATAATTCACCCCTCCACTTT	CASGVFSYNSPLHF
TRBV27	.	.	TRBJ1-1	TGTGCCAGCAGTTTATATAGGGGCACTGAAGCTTTCTTT	CASSLYRGTEAFF
TRBV11-2	.	.	TRBJ2-7	TGTGCCAGCAGCTCGACAGTTACCTACGAGCAGTACTTC	CASSSTVTYEQYF
TRBV11-3	.	TRBD1	TRBJ2-3	TGTGCCAGCAGCACCCGGGACAGCCCGCCTACGCAGTATTTT	CASSTRDSPPTQYF
TRBV28	.	.	TRBJ2-7	TGTGCCAGCAGTTCCCCCCGCAGGGTCTACGAGCAGTACTTC	CASSSPRRVYEQYF
TRBV29-1	.	.	TRBJ2-7	TGCAGCGTTGGGGTGCCGGGGGCAGGGGAAACCTACGAGCAGTACTTC	CSVGVPGAGETYEQYF
TRBV7-9	few	TRBD1	TRBJ2-7	TGTGCCAGCAGCCCCCGGACAGGGTCCTACGAGCAGTACTTC	CASSPRTGSYEQYF
TRBV27	.	.	TRBJ2-7	TGTGCCAGCAGTTTGGGGGTGAATTCCTACGAGCAGTACTTC	CASSLGVNSYEQYF
TRBV7-3	.	.	TRBJ1-1	TGTGCCAGCAGCTCCACCTCGCAGGGGTCTCAAGCTGAAGCTTTCTTT	CASSSTSQGSQAEAFF
TRBV27	once	.	TRBJ2-2	TGTGCCAGCAGTTTGCTACTTGACACCGGGGAGCTGTTTTTT	CASSLLLDTGELFF
TRBV7-4	.	.	TRBJ1-1	TGTGCCAGCAGCTTCACCGGAGGGGACCGTGAAGCTTTCTTT	CASSFTGGDREAFF
TRBV20-1	.	TRBD2	TRBJ2-7	TGCAGTGCAGAACCGACTAGCGGCGCCTACGAGCAGTACTTC	CSAEPTSGAYEQYF
TRBV6-1	.	.	TRBJ2-3	TGTGCCAGCAGTGAACAAGGGTACTTCATGGGCAGCACAGATACGCAGTATTTT	CASSEQGYFMGSTDTQYF
TRBV7-2	.	.	TRBJ2-6	TGTGCCAGCAGCTTAGCAGGGCGCTCTGGGGCCAACGTCCTGACTTTC	CASSLAGRSGANVLTF
TRBV28	.	.	TRBJ2-6	TGTGCCAGCAGCTTCCCGAGTCTTTCCTCTGGGGCCAACGTCCTGACTTTC	CASSFPSLSSGANVLTF
TRBV4-2	.	.	TRBJ2-2	TGTGCCAGCAGCCAACCCACCTGGGTGAACACCGGGGAGCTGTTTTTT	CASSQPTWVNTGELFF
TRBV19	.	TRBD2	TRBJ2-1	TGTGCCAGTGGATCGTACGTGGGGACCGGGGCGGGAGGGCCAGGACGGGATGAGCAGTTCTTC	CASGSYVGTGAGGPGRDEQFF
TRBV2	few	.	TRBJ2-1	TGTGCCAGCAGTGAACAACTAGCTGATGAGCAGTTCTTC	CASSEQLADEQFF
TRBV7-1	.	.	TRBJ2-5	TGTGCCAGCAGCTCACCGGGACACCGCCAAGAGACCCAGTACTTC	CASSSPGHRQETQYF
TRBV7-8	.	TRBD2	TRBJ2-1	TGTGCCAGCAGCTTGACTAGCGTTGAGCAGTTCTTC	CASSLTSVEQFF
TRBV12-3/TRBV12-4	.	TRBD2	TRBJ2-1	TGTGCCAGCAGAGCGGGACTAGCACATGAGCAGTTCTTC	CASRAGLAHEQFF
TRBV6-5	.	.	TRBJ1-5	TGTGCCAGCAGGGCTCAGGGATCCAATCAGCCCCAGCATTTT	CASRAQGSNQPQHF
TRBV18	.	.	TRBJ2-2	TGTGCCAGCTCACCAGGGAGAGGCCGGGAGCTGTTTTTT	CASSPGRGRELFF
TRBV5-4	.	TRBD1	TRBJ1-1	TGTGCCAGCAGCCGTCCCGGGACAGGGTACACTGAAGCTTTCTTT	CASSRPGTGYTEAFF
TRBV7-6	few	TRBD1	TRBJ1-1	TGTGCCAGCAGCTTAGATGTCACAGGGGTCACTGAAGCTTTCTTT	CASSLDVTGVTEAFF
TRBV12-3/TRBV12-4	.	TRBD1	TRBJ2-3	TGTGCCAGCAGTCCCGGACAGGGGATCCCGAGCACAGATACGCAGTATTTT	CASSPGQGIPSTDTQYF
TRBV10-3	.	.	TRBJ2-7	TGTGCCATCAGGGGGGGGGGCAGCTCCTACGAGCAGTACTTC	CAIRGGGSSYEQYF
TRBV7-8	many	.	TRBJ2-1	TGTGCCAGCAGCTTAGTCCGGGCCTACAGGGGCGCGGGACTCCATGAGCAGTTCTTC	CASSLVRAYRGAGLHEQFF
TRBV11-2	.	.	TRBJ1-6	TGTGCCAGCAGTTCAAATTCACCCCTCCACTTT	CASSSNSPLHF
TRBV6-2/TRBV6-3	.	.	TRBJ2-7	TGTGCCAGCAGTTACTTAAAGCGGGAGCAGTACTTC	CASSYLKREQYF
TRBV7-8	.	.	TRBJ1-4	TGTGCCAGCAGCCCCGGCCCCAATGAAAAACTGTTTTTT	CASSPGPNEKLFF
TRBV7-8	.	TRBD1	TRBJ2-7	TGTGCCAGCAGCTCCCCGGACAGGGTTGATGACGAGCAGTACTTC	CASSSPDRVDDEQYF
TRBV5-1	.	.	TRBJ1-2	TGCGCCAGCAGCTTGGAGGCCCCAGGGGATGGCTACACCTTC	CASSLEAPGDGYTF
TRBV11-2	.	TRBD1	TRBJ2-7	TGTGCCAGCAGCCCCCCGGGACAGCTTTACTACGAGCAGTACTTC	CASSPPGQLYYEQYF
TRBV7-8	.	.	TRBJ1-1	TGTGCCAGCAGCCTTAAAGCCGGACAAAGTGGCGCTTTCTTT	CASSLKAGQSGAFF
TRBV6-8	.	.	TRBJ2-3	TGTGCCAGCAGTCCTATCGGGGGGCAGATAACAGATACGCAGTATTTT	CASSPIGGQITDTQYF
TRBV4-2	few	.	TRBJ1-4	TGTGCCAGCAGCCTCGAGGGGAATCTTAATGAAAAACTGTTTTTT	CASSLEGNLNEKLFF
TRBV6-5	.	.	TRBJ2-3	TGTGCCAGCAGCCTGGCCACTGACACAGATACGCAGTATTTT	CASSLATDTDTQYF